A selection of T cell receptor beta chains follows, all from one sample in a study of blood T cell repertoires in COVID-19. Assay: immunoSEQ multiplex PCR; the TCRdb copy retains only in-frame clones and omits some. Of about 160,000 clones listed, about 74% are singletons. The sample was peripheral blood. The receptors here all came from a man aged 60-69 years with acute or convalescent COVID-19. CDR3s include the opening cysteine and the closing phenylalanine or tryptophan. D genes are given only for firm matches. Clone size is not always given. Where it is, it says once, few, many or a class for expanded clones.

21	TRBJ1-2	.	TRBV23-1	.	CASSQSPGPYDTHNRAYGYTF	TGCGCCAGCAGTCAATCCCCGGGCCCCTACGACACCCATAACAGGGCTTATGGCTACACCTTC
13	TRBJ2-7	.	TRBV25-1	TRBD1	CASMGQESYEQYF	TGTGCCAGCATGGGACAGGAGTCCTACGAGCAGTACTTC
16	TRBJ2-7	.	TRBV6-1	.	CASSEEANGKRGEQYF	TGTGCCAGCAGTGAAGAAGCTAACGGGAAGAGGGGGGAGCAGTACTTC
14	TRBJ1-6	.	TRBV6-5	TRBD1	CASRLDRNNSPLHF	TGTGCCAGCAGGTTGGACAGGAATAATTCACCCCTCCACTTT
15	TRBJ2-1	.	TRBV5-1	TRBD1	CASSFTGTGGNEQFF	TGCGCCAGCAGCTTTACCGGGACAGGGGGCAATGAGCAGTTCTTC
18	TRBJ1-6	few	TRBV7-9	TRBD1	CASSQLGQGSSYNSPLHF	TGTGCCAGCAGCCAGCTGGGACAGGGGAGCTCCTATAATTCACCCCTCCACTTT
16	TRBJ2-7	.	TRBV13	.	CASSPSEGGASYEQYF	TGTGCCAGCAGCCCGTCCGAGGGCGGGGCCTCATACGAGCAGTACTTC
14	TRBJ2-7	.	TRBV10-2	.	CASSERAGRYEQYF	TGCGCCAGCAGTGAGCGCGCAGGGAGGTACGAGCAGTACTTC
14	TRBJ1-1	.	TRBV10-3	.	CAISERGSNTEAFF	TGTGCCATCAGTGAAAGGGGAAGTAACACTGAAGCTTTCTTT
16	TRBJ2-2	.	TRBV5-4	TRBD2	CASSAAASGNTGELFF	TGTGCCAGCAGCGCCGCGGCTAGCGGGAACACCGGGGAGCTGTTTTTT
17	TRBJ2-3	once	TRBV9	.	CASSNLIRDTGTDTQYF	TGTGCCAGCAGCAATCTTATCAGGGACACAGGCACAGATACGCAGTATTTT
13	TRBJ2-1	.	TRBV7-2	.	CASSLDRGDEQFF	TGTGCCAGCAGCTTAGATAGGGGTGATGAGCAGTTCTTC
15	TRBJ1-2	.	TRBV7-2	.	CASSATEFPRYGYTF	TGTGCCAGCAGCGCGACAGAATTCCCTCGCTATGGCTACACCTTC
13	TRBJ2-7	many	TRBV5-6	.	CASSLSAVGEQYF	TGTGCCAGCAGCTTGTCAGCGGTTGGCGAGCAGTACTTC
12	TRBJ1-1	few	TRBV12-3/TRBV12-4	.	CASSSRQPEAFF	TGTGCCAGCAGTTCCCGACAGCCTGAAGCTTTCTTT
16	TRBJ2-1	once	TRBV3-1/TRBV3-2	TRBD1	CASSQDGQGAWNEQFF	TGTGCCAGCAGCCAAGATGGACAGGGGGCCTGGAATGAGCAGTTCTTC
16	TRBJ2-2	.	TRBV12-5	.	CASGLRPGSVTGELFF	TGTGCTAGTGGCCTACGTCCGGGATCGGTAACCGGGGAGCTGTTTTTT
16	TRBJ2-4	.	TRBV11-1	.	CASSLAQGLAKNIQYF	TGTGCCAGCAGCTTAGCCCAGGGGCTCGCCAAAAACATTCAGTACTTC
14	TRBJ2-3	.	TRBV30	TRBD2	CAWSSGGPTDTQYF	TGTGCCTGGTCTAGCGGGGGGCCCACAGATACGCAGTATTTT
14	TRBJ2-1	.	TRBV11-2	.	CASSLVTGYNEQFF	TGTGCCAGCAGCTTAGTGACAGGTTACAATGAGCAGTTCTTC
14	TRBJ2-7	.	TRBV7-9	TRBD1	CASSSATTGGKQYF	TGTGCCAGCAGCTCGGCGACGACAGGGGGTAAGCAGTACTTC
16	TRBJ2-4	.	TRBV3-1/TRBV3-2	TRBD2	CASGRGGREAKNIQYF	TGTGCCAGCGGGCGGGGGGGCCGTGAAGCCAAAAACATTCAGTACTTC
15	TRBJ2-7	.	TRBV19	TRBD1	CASSPTGVVSDEQYF	TGTGCCAGTAGCCCTACAGGGGTAGTCTCGGACGAGCAGTACTTC
14	TRBJ1-2	.	TRBV5-5	TRBD1	CASRPSTGGIGYTF	TGTGCCAGCAGGCCGTCGACAGGGGGCATTGGCTACACCTTC
15	TRBJ2-1	once	TRBV6-4	TRBD1	CASSDSGTGSNEQFF	TGTGCCAGCAGTGACTCCGGGACAGGGAGTAATGAGCAGTTCTTC
12	TRBJ2-1	.	TRBV6-5	.	CASSSGGNEQFF	TGTGCCAGCAGTTCCGGAGGCAATGAGCAGTTCTTC
14	TRBJ2-7	.	TRBV2	.	CASRSQGTTYEQYF	TGTGCCAGCAGAAGCCAGGGGACCACCTACGAGCAGTACTTC
15	TRBJ1-6	.	TRBV19	TRBD1	CASSIVFGTGGNIDF	TGTGCCAGTAGTATAGTTTTCGGGACAGGGGGCAACATCGACTTT
14	TRBJ1-2	.	TRBV5-1	TRBD1	CASSLGQGSYGYTF	TGCGCCAGCAGCTTGGGACAGGGGAGCTATGGCTACACCTTC
14	TRBJ1-3	.	TRBV10-3	.	CAISEDRNGNTIYF	TGTGCCATCAGTGAGGACAGGAATGGAAACACCATATATTTT
13	TRBJ1-4	.	TRBV6-6	.	CASSRDLLEKLFF	TGTGCCAGCAGCCGGGATCTACTAGAAAAACTGTTTTTT
16	TRBJ2-3	.	TRBV6-1	TRBD2	CASSELAGGPADTQYF	TGTGCCAGCAGTGAACTAGCGGGGGGGCCGGCAGATACGCAGTATTTT
14	TRBJ2-3	few	TRBV30	TRBD2	CAWRVAGGPDTQYF	TGTGCCTGGAGAGTAGCGGGGGGGCCAGATACGCAGTATTTT
15	TRBJ2-7	.	TRBV5-1	.	CASSWGGPSSYEQYF	TGCGCCAGCAGCTGGGGGGGGCCGAGCTCCTACGAGCAGTACTTC
14	TRBJ1-6	.	TRBV5-4	.	CASSNKDSYSPLHF	TGTGCCAGCAGCAACAAAGACAGTTATTCACCCCTCCACTTT
15	TRBJ1-4	.	TRBV7-9	.	CASSSRGAANEKLFF	TGTGCCAGCAGCTCACGGGGGGCAGCAAATGAAAAACTGTTTTTT
14	TRBJ2-1	.	TRBV11-2	TRBD2	CASSPAGGSGEQFF	TGTGCCAGCAGCCCAGCGGGGGGCTCGGGGGAGCAGTTCTTC
15	TRBJ2-3	.	TRBV29-1	TRBD2	CSVESTSGVTDTQYF	TGCAGCGTTGAATCAACTAGCGGGGTAACAGATACGCAGTATTTT
18	TRBJ2-6	.	TRBV4-2	TRBD2	CASSQETGTSSGANVLTF	TGTGCCAGCAGCCAAGAGACCGGGACTAGCTCTGGGGCCAACGTCCTGACTTTC
14	TRBJ1-4	.	TRBV6-5	.	CASSYKGRGEKLFF	TGTGCCAGCAGTTACAAGGGGCGAGGTGAAAAACTGTTTTTT
15	TRBJ1-1	many	TRBV11-2	.	CASSLGGGTHTEAFF	TGTGCCAGCAGCTTAGGTGGCGGGACCCACACTGAAGCTTTCTTT
12	TRBJ2-3	.	TRBV24-1	.	CATSGGPDTQYF	TGTGCCACCAGTGGCGGTCCAGATACGCAGTATTTT
13	TRBJ1-6	.	TRBV30	.	CAVRNTVDSPLHF	TGTGCCGTTAGAAATACGGTCGATTCACCCCTCCACTTT
14	TRBJ1-3	.	TRBV9	.	CASSGIAGSYTIYF	TGTGCCAGCAGCGGTATCGCAGGGTCTTACACCATATATTTT
14	TRBJ2-7	.	TRBV11-2	.	CASSLNINSYEQYF	TGTGCCAGCAGCTTAAACATCAATTCCTACGAGCAGTACTTC
14	TRBJ2-2	.	TRBV20-1	.	CSASPAGSTGELFF	TGCAGTGCTAGTCCGGCGGGGTCCACCGGGGAGCTGTTTTTT
18	TRBJ2-2	once	TRBV10-3	TRBD2	CAISGNTSGGPNTGELFF	TGTGCCATCAGTGGTAACACTAGCGGGGGGCCTAACACCGGGGAGCTGTTTTTT
13	TRBJ2-7	.	TRBV2	TRBD2	CASSERREDEQYF	TGTGCCAGCAGTGAACGCCGGGAGGACGAGCAGTACTTC
17	TRBJ1-5	.	TRBV19	TRBD1	CASSMTWGQGINQPQHF	TGTGCCAGTAGTATGACCTGGGGACAGGGAATCAATCAGCCCCAGCATTTT
15	TRBJ2-7	.	TRBV4-3	.	CASSQGDWSSYEQYF	TGCGCCAGCAGCCAAGGGGACTGGAGCTCCTACGAGCAGTACTTC
15	TRBJ2-1	few	TRBV4-3	.	CASSQDTRIHNEQFF	TGCGCCAGCAGCCAAGATACCAGGATCCACAATGAGCAGTTCTTC
16	TRBJ1-5	.	TRBV18	TRBD1	CASSPRGPESNQPQHF	TGTGCCAGCTCACCAAGGGGGCCGGAGAGCAATCAGCCCCAGCATTTT
14	TRBJ2-7	.	TRBV19	.	CASSKKVGRHEQYF	TGTGCCAGTAGTAAAAAGGTGGGCCGGCACGAGCAGTACTTC
15	TRBJ1-2	.	TRBV7-3	.	CASSLNGRGGYGYTF	TGTGCCAGCAGCTTAAACGGCAGGGGAGGGTATGGCTACACCTTC
15	TRBJ1-4	.	TRBV10-3	.	CAISAGGQGKEKLFF	TGTGCCATCAGTGCCGGCGGGCAGGGGAAGGAAAAACTGTTTTTT
12	TRBJ2-1	once	TRBV12-3/TRBV12-4	TRBD2	CASSWTSAEQFF	TGTGCCAGCAGTTGGACTAGCGCCGAGCAGTTCTTC
18	TRBJ2-4	.	TRBV19	.	CASSIEPARGISRSIQYF	TGTGCCAGTAGTATAGAGCCTGCCAGGGGAATTAGCAGAAGCATTCAGTACTTC
14	TRBJ2-4	.	TRBV19	.	CASSIRVAKNIQYF	TGTGCCAGTAGTATTCGAGTCGCCAAAAACATTCAGTACTTC
14	TRBJ2-1	.	TRBV9	TRBD1	CASSATGAYNEQFF	TGTGCCAGCAGCGCAACAGGGGCCTACAATGAGCAGTTCTTC
14	TRBJ1-3	.	TRBV29-1	.	CSVVWKLSGNTIYF	TGCAGCGTTGTATGGAAACTATCTGGAAACACCATATATTTT